This record looks at one T cell receptor (beta chain) sequence and its context. Its antigen remains unknown. This record belongs to a study of cytotoxic CD8 clonotypes in ibrutinib-treated CLL. Study context: Mean yields were approximately 260,000 productive templates and over 85,000 productive rearrangements per sample.

Study-wide points: While tracking circulating CD8+ T-cell counts, baseline clonality exceeded that of age-matched healthy donors.

The CDR3 totals 13 residues. Germline V lookup: CDR1 SGHTS, CDR2 YDEGEE. Trimming pared 5 bases from V and 5 bases from J, leaving 13 bases between. Cryopreserved PBMCs provided 1.5 to 2 micrograms of genomic DNA for the TCR beta libraries. The protocol was immunoSEQ multiplex PCR, while the TCRdb copy is restricted to in-frame clones and leaves out a portion. This sample has 15,000 or so clones, with almost 65% found just once. Sequences were derived from PBMCs, sampled before ibrutinib treatment. The clonotype comes from a human donor with chronic lymphocytic leukemia. The chain carries TRBV5-8 and TRBJ2-5; D may be TRBD2 (5 bases). CDR3 nucleotide sequence: TGTGCCAGCAGGAAAACTAGTACTGAGACCCAGTACTTC. It encodes CASRKTSTETQYF.